The entry below describes one T cell receptor (beta chain). Antigen unknown. CDR1 LGHNA and CDR2 YNFKEQ come from the germline V gene. The V gene end was trimmed by 4 bases and the J gene end by 5 bases; junction bases not matched to a gene: 11. The CDR3 extends over 16 amino acids. From the reads, TCRdb called clonotypes with MiXCR, one entry per CDR3 protein. This repertoire shows around 490,000 distinct CDR3 sequences, around 27% found once; its top ten account for roughly an eighth. This record comes from a study of T cell repertoires in cytomegalovirus infection. Study summary: Through public TCR beta signatures, both CMV infection and matching HLA type were indicated.

Study-wide results and caveats: Using cumulative public TCR beta family frequency, the authors identified those who carried CMV together with the relevant HLA. The study found HLA-C-restricted CMV-specific TCR beta clonotypes dominating the ex vivo response.

V and J are TRBV4-2 and TRBJ2-3, with 8 bases matching TRBD2. The specimen sequenced was PBMCs. This TCR was sampled from a human donor in good health (CMV status not recorded). Some clones in this sample may be carry-over from other donors' samples. The CDR3 region is CASSRDAGGGEDTQYF. In nucleotides, the CDR3 is TGTGCCAGCAGCCGAGACGCGGGAGGAGGTGAAGATACGCAGTATTTT.